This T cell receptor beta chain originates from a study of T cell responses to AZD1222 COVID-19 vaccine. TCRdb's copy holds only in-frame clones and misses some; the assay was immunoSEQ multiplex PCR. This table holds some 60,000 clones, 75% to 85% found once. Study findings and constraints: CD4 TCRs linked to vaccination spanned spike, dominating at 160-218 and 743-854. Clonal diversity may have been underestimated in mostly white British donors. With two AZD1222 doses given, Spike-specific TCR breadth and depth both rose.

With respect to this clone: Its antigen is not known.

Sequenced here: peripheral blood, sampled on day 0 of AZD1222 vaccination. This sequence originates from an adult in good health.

CDR3: CASSFESLAEAFF. CDR3 bases: TGTGCCAGCAGCTTCGAAAGTTTGGCTGAAGCTTTCTTT. The rearrangement joins TRBV7-9 to TRBJ1-1; D is ambiguous. CDR3 length: 13 amino acids. CDR1 is SEHNR and CDR2 is FQNEAQ in the germline V gene (reference sequence). With 3 bases removed from V and 6 bases from J, the gap between germline ends came to 11 bases.